This T cell receptor (beta chain) was captured in a study of OX40 agonist ivuxolimab in advanced cancers. A note on the overall study: The costimulatory receptor OX40 (CD134) was targeted by ivuxolimab, a fully human IgG2 agonistic monoclonal antibody. Intravenous ivuxolimab was administered to patients every 2 weeks at six dose levels: 0.01, 0.1, 0.3, 1.5, 3 and 10 mg/kg. Of the approximately 54 patients in dose escalation, approximately 20 had hepatocellular carcinoma, roughly 15 had melanoma, 9 had renal cell carcinoma and 9 had head and neck cancer. A male proportion of nearly 85% and a mean age of approximately 60 years, ranging from about 23 to 79, were recorded for the dose-escalation cohort. Patients were allowed to have had prior anti-PD-1, anti-PD-L1 or anti-CTLA-4 therapy, and around 37% of the dose-escalation patients had previously received checkpoint inhibitors. Partial responses occurred in three dose-escalation patients, of whom one had hepatocellular carcinoma and two had cutaneous melanoma. Peripheral TCRbeta sequencing was intended to test whether TCR sequence diversity was altered and clonal T-cell expansion was caused by ivuxolimab. The paper reports the monotherapy dose-escalation portion (N of about 47 patients) of the phase I ivuxolimab trial.

From a lookup of the germline V gene, CDR1 and CDR2 are SGHNT and YENEEA. From cysteine to phenylalanine, the CDR3 is 16 amino acids long. Only the CDR3 DNA is retained, 48 bases long and in frame from the first base. V is trimmed back by 5 bases and J by 0 bases, and the junction contains 6 bases that no gene match accounts for. To sequence the TCRbeta CDR3 region, genomic DNA was isolated from the sorted cells. TCRbeta CDR3 regions were sequenced using the immunoSEQ Assay. In its TCRdb copy, this immuneACCESS table keeps in-frame sequences only and misses some clones. Where compared with another copy, unresolved V genes explain less than half of these, and the others have no known cause. This sample comprises 90,000 to 100,000 clones, roughly four fifths of them detected only once. Over 1.3% of the sample comes from the top ten. This clone has more than one count but fewer than ten. The antigen it recognizes is unknown. No qualities accompany the bases; no much larger clone lies one base away.

What the authors observed across the whole study: After ivuxolimab, expanded clones were on average more numerous among CD8+ T cells than among CD4+ T cells. Low levels of normalized T-cell clonal expansion were also seen in some patients who did not respond. In the 0.1-3.0 mg/kg groups, partial responders had among the lowest normalized peripheral clonal expansion, particularly in CD8+ T cells. The antigen specificity of the clonally expanded peripheral T cells was not determined. Clonal expansion of both CD4+ and CD8+ blood T cells was observed from baseline to week 6 at doses 0.1 to 3.0 mg/kg.

Patients with autoimmune disease history or receiving systemic immunosuppression were excluded from the trial. Peripheral blood for TCR sequencing was drawn from every dose cohort at baseline, at cycle 4 day 1 and at cycle 7 day 1. The samples were drawn from a first-in-human, open-label, multicenter phase I dose-escalation trial of ivuxolimab. The trial enrolled adults with locally advanced or metastatic head and neck squamous cell, hepatocellular, melanoma or renal cell carcinoma. Before TCR sequencing, CD4+ T cells and CD8+ T cells from peripheral blood were sorted into separate populations. The sequence derives from an adult with an advanced solid tumor such as melanoma, head and neck, liver or kidney cancer. Here the chain combines TRBV11-3 and TRBJ2-3, with TRBD1 identical over 9 junction bases. The sequencing here drew on CD4+ or CD8+ T cells sorted from blood, taken in a trial of the OX40 agonist ivuxolimab. The DNA sequence is TGTGCCAGCAGCGCCCGACAGGGGGGTAGCACAGATACGCAGTATTTT. It is translated as CASSARQGGSTDTQYF. Joined to the reference TRBV11-3 and TRBJ2-3 proteins, this CDR3 gives the full variable domain: EAGVVQSPRYKIIEKKQPVAFWCNPISGHNTLYWYLQNLGQGPELLIRYENEEAVDDSQLPKDRFSAERLKGVDSTLKIQPAELGDSAVYLCASSARQGGSTDTQYFGPGTRLTVL.